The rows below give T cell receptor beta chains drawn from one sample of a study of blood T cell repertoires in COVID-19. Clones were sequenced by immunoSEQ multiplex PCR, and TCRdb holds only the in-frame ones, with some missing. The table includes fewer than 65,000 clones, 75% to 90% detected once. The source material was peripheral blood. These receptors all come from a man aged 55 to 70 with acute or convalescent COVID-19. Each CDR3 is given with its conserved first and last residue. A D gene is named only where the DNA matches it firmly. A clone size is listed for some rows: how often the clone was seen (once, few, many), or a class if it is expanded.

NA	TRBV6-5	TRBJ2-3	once	CASRARDTQYF	TGTGCCAGCAGGGCCAGGGATACGCAGTATTTT
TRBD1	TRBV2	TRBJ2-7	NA	CASSVDRGSRYEQYF	TGTGCCAGCAGTGTGGACAGGGGGTCAAGGTACGAGCAGTACTTC
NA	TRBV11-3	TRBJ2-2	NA	CASSPSVAGELFF	TGTGCCAGCAGCCCCTCAGTGGCCGGGGAGCTGTTTTTT
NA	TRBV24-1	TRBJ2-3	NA	CATSDPGDTDTQYF	TGTGCCACCAGTGATCCAGGGGACACAGATACGCAGTATTTT
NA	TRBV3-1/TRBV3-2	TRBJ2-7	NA	CASSSLPGSSYEQYF	TGTGCCAGCAGCTCCCTCCCCGGTAGCTCCTACGAGCAGTACTTC
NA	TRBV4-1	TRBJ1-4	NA	CASSRDKNEKLFF	TGCGCCAGCAGCCGGGACAAAAATGAAAAACTGTTTTTT
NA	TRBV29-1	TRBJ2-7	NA	CSATGTEYEQYF	TGCAGCGCCACCGGGACTGAGTACGAGCAGTACTTC
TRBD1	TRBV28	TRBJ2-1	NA	CASPSSGGEQFF	TGTGCCAGCCCATCATCAGGGGGCGAGCAGTTCTTC
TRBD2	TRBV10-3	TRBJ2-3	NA	CAIMRSGRTDTQYF	TGTGCCATCATGAGAAGCGGGAGGACAGATACGCAGTATTTT
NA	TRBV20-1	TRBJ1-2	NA	CSALSIIGYTF	TGCAGTGCCCTGTCTATTATTGGCTACACCTTC
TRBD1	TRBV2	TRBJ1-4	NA	CASSSQGQGSEKLFF	TGTGCCAGCAGTTCTCAGGGACAGGGGAGTGAAAAACTGTTTTTT
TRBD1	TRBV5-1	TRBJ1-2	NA	CASSSTGGGRYGYTF	TGCGCCAGCAGCTCAACAGGGGGCGGACGCTATGGCTACACCTTC
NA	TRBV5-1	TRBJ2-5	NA	CATPPSGSSVETQYF	TGCGCCACACCCCCAAGCGGTTCAAGTGTGGAGACCCAGTACTTC
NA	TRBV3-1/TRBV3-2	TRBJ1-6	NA	CASSQEGGYSPLHF	TGTGCCAGCAGCCAAGAGGGGGGGTATTCACCCCTCCACTTT
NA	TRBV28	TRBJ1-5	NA	CASTSSAGQPQHF	TGTGCCAGCACTAGTTCTGCAGGGCAGCCCCAGCATTTT
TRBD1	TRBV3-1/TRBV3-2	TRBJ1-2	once	CASSPDRALNYGYTF	TGTGCCAGCAGCCCCGACAGGGCGTTGAACTATGGCTACACCTTC
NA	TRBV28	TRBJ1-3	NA	CASSLSGTSGNTIYF	TGTGCCAGCAGCTTATCCGGGACAAGTGGAAACACCATATATTTT
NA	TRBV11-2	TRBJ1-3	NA	CASSFPGVNTIYF	TGTGCCAGCAGCTTTCCAGGGGTGAACACCATATATTTT
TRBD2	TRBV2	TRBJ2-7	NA	CARSRLAGGYEQYF	TGTGCCAGATCCCGACTAGCGGGAGGCTACGAGCAGTACTTC
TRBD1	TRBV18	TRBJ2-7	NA	CASSPSQGAYEQYF	TGTGCCAGCTCACCCTCCCAGGGGGCTTACGAGCAGTACTTC
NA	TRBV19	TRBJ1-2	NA	CASVETANYGYTF	TGTGCCAGTGTCGAGACAGCTAACTATGGCTACACCTTC
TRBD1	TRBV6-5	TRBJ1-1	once	CASGERQGGVAEAFF	TGTGCCAGCGGAGAACGACAGGGCGGAGTCGCTGAAGCTTTCTTT
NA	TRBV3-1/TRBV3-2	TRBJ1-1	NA	CASSQDRVKIPEAFF	TGTGCCAGCAGCCAAGATCGGGTGAAAATCCCTGAAGCTTTCTTT
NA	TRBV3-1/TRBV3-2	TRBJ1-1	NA	CASSQGGLKNTEAFF	TGTGCCAGCAGCCAAGGAGGCCTGAAGAACACTGAAGCTTTCTTT
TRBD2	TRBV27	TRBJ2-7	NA	CASRLASSYEQYF	TGTGCCAGCAGACTAGCGAGCTCCTACGAGCAGTACTTC
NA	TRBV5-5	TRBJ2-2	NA	CASSTPPGELFF	TGTGCCAGCAGCACACCTCCCGGGGAGCTGTTTTTT
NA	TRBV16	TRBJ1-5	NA	CASSQYRVGNQPQHF	TGTGCCAGCAGCCAATACAGGGTTGGCAATCAGCCCCAGCATTTT
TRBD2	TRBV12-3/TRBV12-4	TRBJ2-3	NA	CASSGTSADTQYF	TGTGCCAGCAGCGGGACTAGCGCAGATACGCAGTATTTT
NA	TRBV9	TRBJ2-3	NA	CASSVASGSTDTQYF	TGTGCCAGCAGCGTAGCCAGCGGTAGCACAGATACGCAGTATTTT
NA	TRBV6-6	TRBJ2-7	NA	CASSREWDVGGSYEQYF	TGTGCCAGCAGTCGGGAATGGGATGTAGGAGGGTCCTACGAGCAGTACTTC
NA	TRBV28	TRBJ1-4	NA	CASSLAANEKLFF	TGTGCCAGCAGTTTGGCGGCGAATGAAAAACTGTTTTTT
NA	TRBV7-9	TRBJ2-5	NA	CASSPRDQETQYF	TGTGCCAGCAGCCCCCGGGACCAAGAGACCCAGTACTTC
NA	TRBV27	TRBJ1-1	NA	CASSTLGRNTEAFF	TGTGCCAGCAGTACCTTGGGCCGGAACACTGAAGCTTTCTTT
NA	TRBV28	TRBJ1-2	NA	CASGQFADYGYTF	TGTGCCAGCGGACAGTTCGCGGACTATGGCTACACCTTC
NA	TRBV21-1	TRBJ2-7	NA	CAIAPAPVPYEQYF	TGTGCCATCGCCCCCGCCCCGGTCCCCTACGAGCAGTACTTC
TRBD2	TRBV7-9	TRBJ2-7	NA	CASSAPQRGTYEQYF	TGTGCCAGCAGCGCACCCCAGCGGGGCACCTACGAGCAGTACTTC
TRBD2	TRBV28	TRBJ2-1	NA	CASIWGAGNNEQFF	TGTGCCAGCATCTGGGGAGCGGGAAACAATGAGCAGTTCTTC
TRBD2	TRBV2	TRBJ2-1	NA	CASSTTSGRDNEQFF	TGTGCCAGCAGCACCACTAGCGGGAGGGACAATGAGCAGTTCTTC
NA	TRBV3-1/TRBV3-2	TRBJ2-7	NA	CASSRTSKIRSEQYF	TGTGCCAGCAGCCGGACATCGAAAATCCGATCCGAGCAGTACTTC
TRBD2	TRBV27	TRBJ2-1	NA	CASREIAGSCNEQFF	TGTGCCAGCAGAGAAATAGCGGGATCCTGCAATGAGCAGTTCTTC
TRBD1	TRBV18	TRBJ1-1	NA	CASSPQQGTVLAFF	TGTGCCAGCTCACCCCAACAGGGGACAGTTTTAGCTTTCTTT
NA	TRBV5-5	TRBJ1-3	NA	CASSFSGIPGNTIYF	TGTGCCAGCAGCTTTTCGGGGATCCCTGGAAACACCATATATTTT
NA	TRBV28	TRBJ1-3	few	CASSETGSLRNTIYF	TGTGCCAGCAGCGAAACAGGGTCTCTCAGAAACACCATATATTTT
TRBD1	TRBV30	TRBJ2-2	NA	CAWRGDRVAGELFF	TGTGCCTGGAGGGGGGACAGGGTTGCCGGGGAGCTGTTTTTT
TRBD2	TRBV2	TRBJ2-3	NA	CASSRTGTSGTPSTDTQYF	TGTGCCAGCAGCCGGACGGGGACTAGCGGGACCCCTAGCACAGATACGCAGTATTTT
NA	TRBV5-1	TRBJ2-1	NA	CASSLELRSSYNEQFF	TGCGCCAGCAGCTTGGAACTCCGGAGCTCCTACAATGAGCAGTTCTTC
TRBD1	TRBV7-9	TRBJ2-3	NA	CASSPAGTGGYTQYF	TGTGCCAGCAGTCCGGCGGGGACAGGGGGTTATACGCAGTATTTT